This T cell receptor (beta chain) derives from a study of T-cell reconstitution after alpha-beta-depleted transplantation in children. The CDR3 is made up of 16 amino acids. V gave up 4 bases and J gave up 2 bases; unmatched junction bases: 9. Germline V gives CDR1 SGHRS, CDR2 YFSETQ. Preparation of the TCRbeta library was carried out with unique molecular identifiers. TCRdb reprocessed the PCR reads via MiXCR and lists one record per CDR3 protein. The sample yields about 540,000 distinct CDR3 sequences, around 18% seen once. This clonotype was sampled from a human donor who donated a stem cell graft to a child with acute lymphoblastic leukemia. The chain recombines TRBV5-1 with TRBJ2-5; TRBD1 matches at 9 bases. The sequences come from PBMCs from the stem cell graft donor, collected from the stem cell graft. CDR3 bases: TGCGCCAGCAGCCCTTGGGGACAGGGCCCTCAAGAGACCCAGTACTTC. This sequence encodes CASSPWGQGPQETQYF.